The present T cell receptor beta chain was sequenced within a study of T-cell memory formation after mild COVID-19. TCRdb processed the 5' RACE reads anew with MiXCR; each CDR3 protein has one entry. In the table there are approximately 210,000 distinct CDR3 sequences, about 27% of which are singletons. With 0 bases removed from V and 0 bases from J, the gap between germline ends came to 9 bases. Per the germline V gene, CDR1 is KGHSH and CDR2 is LQKENI. The CDR3 has 15 residues. The sequencing sample was made of PBMCs or a T cell subset sorted from them (not recorded which). The TCR comes from an adult woman who had mild COVID-19 (a few samples of this study predate the infection). Cell type and time point are not known. J is TRBJ2-7 and V is TRBV18; possible D gene TRBD2, 6 bases. CDR3 in amino acids: CASSPPNSGSYEQYF. The CDR3 nucleotides read TGTGCCAGCTCACCACCGAATAGCGGCTCCTACGAGCAGTACTTC.